One T cell receptor beta chain is described in this entry. The entry originates in a study of CD8 T cells in Susac syndrome. After extraction with the RNeasy kit, about 0.5 to 1 ug of the RNA was reverse transcribed using random hexamers. The TCR beta CDR3 was amplified by immunoSEQ multiplex PCR across 54 Vbeta, 13 Jbeta. MiXCR, applied by TCRdb to the immunoSEQ multiplex PCR reads, yields one record per CDR3 protein. The sample carries roughly 200,000 distinct CDR3 sequences, 95% recorded once. V was cut by 5 bases and J by 2 bases, with 8 bases left in between. The CDR3 length is 13 residues. Looked up from germline, CDR1 is LNHDA and CDR2 is SQIVND (reference sequence). Sequencing of TCR beta drew on CD8+ and CD4+ T cells from blood. The multiple sclerosis controls were treatment-naive patients affected by stable or active relapsing-remitting disease.

The sequence was collected from a human donor with multiple sclerosis. The sample consisted of CD4+ T cells from PBMCs. The V and J genes are TRBV19 and TRBJ2-3; no definite D call. In DNA form, the CDR3 reads TGTGCCAGTAGTCCGGTCGACACAGATACGCAGTATTTT. Its translation is CASSPVDTDTQYF.